This TCR beta chain stems from a study of cytomegalovirus exposure and HLA in healthy donors. Germline values: CDR1 DFQATT, CDR2 SNEGSKA (reference sequence). CDR3 size: 11 residues. The germline V and J ends were trimmed by 7 bases and 6 bases, with 11 bases remaining between them. General study findings and limits: The authors confirmed in vitro that three CMV-associated chains were specific for CMV antigens. Among TCR beta chains, those listed as cytomegalovirus-associated numbered around 180.

As to this clone: Its antigen is unknown.

The PCR contained 60 Vbeta and 13 Jbeta primers. Some clones are missing from TCRdb's copy, which holds only in-frame ones; the method was immunoSEQ multiplex PCR. The sample contains 180,000 or so clones, 80% to 90% of which appear only once. V is TRBV20-1 and J is TRBJ2-3, with unresolved D. Sequenced sample: PBMCs. This clonotype originated in a man aged 18 to 29 in good health and CMV-seropositive. The CDR3 protein is CSVYVRDTQYF. Written as DNA, the CDR3 is TGCAGTGTCTACGTCCGGGATACGCAGTATTTT.